Sequencing of this T cell receptor (beta chain) was carried out in a study of shared clonotypes between healthy human individuals. Details on this clone: Antigen specificity is unknown.

Data came from immunoSEQ multiplex PCR; TCRdb stores just in-frame clones and leaves some out. The sample consists of about 2.2 million clones, around 95% of them appearing once. Naive CD8 isolation took CD45RO-negative cells positively selected for CCR7 and excluded terminally differentiated effector memory CD45RA+ cells. Germline values: CDR1 MDHEN, CDR2 SYDVKM. The germline V and J ends were trimmed by 2 bases and 6 bases, with 5 bases remaining between them. CDR3 length: 11 amino acids. Study-wide results and caveats: Relative to their counterparts shared across all four donors, non-shared clonotypes exhibited diminished generation probabilities.

This chain links TRBV28 with TRBJ2-7; D is ambiguous. The sequencing sample was made of naive CD8+ T cells from PBMCs. The receptor was isolated from a man younger than 30 in good health. Some clones in this sample may be carry-over from other donors' samples. The CDR3 sequence is CASSLQVEQYF. In DNA, the CDR3 is TGTGCCAGCAGTTTACAGGTCGAGCAGTACTTC.